This T cell receptor beta chain emerged from a study of CD8 T cells in Susac syndrome. The CDR3 sequence is 13 residues long. The ends lost 6 bases at V and 10 bases at J; junction bases unmatched: 6. Random hexamers served to reverse transcribe roughly 0.5 to 1 ug RNA. A single record per CDR3 protein comes from TCRdb applying MiXCR to the immunoSEQ multiplex PCR reads. Found here are 100,000 to 150,000 distinct CDR3 sequences, over 90% of them singletons; the top ten hold roughly 0.3%. The clonotype was recovered from a human donor with multiple sclerosis. The chain is built from TRBV12-3 or TRBV12-4 and TRBJ1-6, with TRBD1 identical over 7 bases. Material: CD8+ T cells from PBMCs. Written as DNA, the CDR3 is TGTGCCAGCAGAACGACAGGGCGGTCACCCCTCCACTTT. Its protein product is CASRTTGRSPLHF.